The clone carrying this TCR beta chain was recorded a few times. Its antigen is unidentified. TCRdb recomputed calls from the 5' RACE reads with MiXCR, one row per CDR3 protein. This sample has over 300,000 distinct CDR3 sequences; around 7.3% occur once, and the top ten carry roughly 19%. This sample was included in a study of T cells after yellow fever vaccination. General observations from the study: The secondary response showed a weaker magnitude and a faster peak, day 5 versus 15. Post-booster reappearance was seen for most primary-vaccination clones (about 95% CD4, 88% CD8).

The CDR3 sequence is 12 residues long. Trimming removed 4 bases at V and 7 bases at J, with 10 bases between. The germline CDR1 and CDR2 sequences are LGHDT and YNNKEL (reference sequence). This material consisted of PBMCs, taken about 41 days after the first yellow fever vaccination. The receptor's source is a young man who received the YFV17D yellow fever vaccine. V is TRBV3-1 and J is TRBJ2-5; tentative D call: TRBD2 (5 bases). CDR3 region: CASSRGGGTQYF. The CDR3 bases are TGTGCCAGCAGCCGTGGTGGAGGGACCCAGTACTTC.